This paragraph reports one T cell receptor (beta chain). Its antigen is as yet unknown. Profiled with immunoSEQ multiplex PCR; TCRdb holds only in-frame clones, not every one. The sample includes 110,000 to 150,000 clones, 90% to 95% of them seen just once. The data were obtained in a study of T cell responses to AZD1222 COVID-19 vaccine. The study's findings and limits: Across the whole spike, CD4 TCRs peaked at regions 160-218 and 743-854. Clonal diversity may have been underestimated in mostly white British donors. With two AZD1222 doses given, Spike-specific TCR breadth and depth both rose.

Trimming removed 6 bases from V and 7 bases from J, with 10 bases in between. This CDR3 comprises 12 residues. Germline-derived CDR1 and CDR2 are MDHEN and SYDVKM. The chain couples TRBV28 to TRBJ2-1; D remains unclear. This sample comprised peripheral blood, obtained on day 0 of AZD1222 vaccination. The source of this sequence is an adult in good health. The CDR3 is CASRSSWNEQFF. The CDR3 region has the DNA TGTGCCAGCAGGTCCAGCTGGAATGAGCAGTTCTTC.